This T cell receptor (beta chain) was sequenced in a study of long-term antiretroviral therapy in people with HIV (dated by TCRdb to between 2021 and 2022). Background for the entire study: The earliest samples were collected approximately a decade before the 2015 WHO recommendation for immediate ART, a period when ART was typically delayed until CD4 counts fell. Whether ART initiation and durable HIV suppression were associated with changes in peripheral blood TRB repertoire composition and diversity was tested in a retrospective serial study. A total of over 150 cryopreserved PBMC samples came from around 30 adults with confirmed HIV infection and were collected serially over a mean of roughly 6 years (range 1-12). Of the roughly 32 participants with HIV, about twelve were female. Test extractions of a monoclonal T-cell line alongside approximately 34 polyclonal samples showed no cross-contamination during QIAcube processing. The paper as a whole reports these results and caveats: The samples were dated from the mid-2000s to the late 2010s, and the ART regimens that were used may be less effective than current ART regimens. Owing to limited PBMC availability, only the TCR beta chain was sequenced, without alpha chain pairing. At every time point, the repertoire was dominated by expanded TRB clones first identified before ART initiation, although this dominance fluctuated and, in many PLHIV, declined after ART. Compared with controls, HIV repertoires had narrower CDR3 length ranges, and the network structure pointed to an antigen-experienced repertoire that shifted only slightly toward naive after ART. Inferences about post-ART repertoire changes are limited because no data were available on ART adherence, viral resistance or therapy changes. Starting ART was linked to a significant rise in TRB diversity, yet even with long-term ART the diversity remained significantly lower than in transplant donor controls. Because pre-ART samples had limited cell numbers, profiling was done on unsorted PBMC rather than on sorted CD4+ and CD8+ T cells.

V and J are truncated by 3 bases and 2 bases respectively, leaving an intervening sequence of 17 bases. The germline V gene provides CDR1 SGDLS and CDR2 YYNGEE. The CDR3 numbers 16 residues from cysteine through phenylalanine. CDR3 DNA only is kept here, 48 bases in frame from base 1. A note on this clone: Its antigen is still unknown. One base away there is no much larger clone; base qualities are not given.

Participants were included only if at least one PBMC sample before ART initiation and at least two post-ART samples were available. Treatment was received in the United States of America by all participants with HIV. Before DNA extraction, cryopreserved samples of roughly 1-10 million PBMC were thawed and washed. At the time of the earliest PBMC sample, participants with HIV were aged between about 20 and 60 years. Per participant, PBMC samples came from 1-4 timepoints prior to ART initiation and 2-8 timepoints following ART initiation, for a median of 7 samples. For every participant, serial HIV viral load, CD4+ T-cell count, ART history and demographic data were obtained. Genomic DNA was extracted from unsorted PBMC with a Qiagen kit on a QIAcube, with processing performed in batches of 12 samples. The immunoSEQ hsTCRB v3.0 assay was used at survey level resolution for TRB variable region sequencing. The target sequencing depth for TRB was roughly 35,000-50,000 T-cell genomes per sample. An Illumina MiSeq with a v3 150-cycle kit was used to sequence the pooled TRB libraries. In the paper's pipeline: Repertoire analysis was performed in R inside a reproducible Nextflow workflow that covered QC, data transformation and analysis. Custom analyses were implemented in LymphoSeq2, an R package for AIRR-Seq data exploration. A few samples yielding fewer than 5000 total TRB sequences were excluded, leaving 150 to 200 analyzed HIV repertoires. Among the 180 to 200 HIV repertoires that were kept, under 60 were collected before ART initiation and roughly 130 were collected after ART initiation. Repertoires were downsampled to 5000 TRB nucleotide sequences, with summary statistics averaged over 100 downsampling iterations. The analysis kept only TRB sequences whose CDR3 regions were at least seven amino acids long. Diversity was assessed using a clonality score derived from Shannon entropy and using the Gini coefficient. Repertoire networks linked the top 5000 CDR3 amino acid sequences whenever two sequences differed by an edit distance of one. GLIPH2 predicted antigen specificity groups and MHC restriction for TRB CDR3 amino acid sequences. To flag known CMV, EBV, HIV or tissue antigen associations, CDR3 amino acid sequences were matched against VDJdb and McPAS-TCR. Pre-ART, post-ART and control groups were compared with Wilcoxon signed-rank tests and Holm-Bonferroni correction. The table was pulled from immuneACCESS by TCRdb, which kept in-frame rearrangements only. Such tables lose some clones; where checked, under half of the loss comes from unresolved V genes, and the rest has no known cause. V, J and clone size derive from that table, while D and trimming were established from the DNA sequence. The sample includes fewer than 30,000 clones, with 86% observed a single time. 4.8% of the sample goes to the ten largest clones.

The receptor was isolated from a woman in her twenties or thirties with HIV. Sequenced here: unsorted PBMCs, sampled 0.8 years after starting antiretroviral therapy. The chain couples TRBV9 to TRBJ1-1; a weak D assignment points to TRBD1 (5 bases agree). The nucleotide sequence reads TGTGCCAGCAGCGAGCTGAGGGATAGGGGCAACACTGAAGCTTTCTTT. It is translated as CASSELRDRGNTEAFF.